This T cell receptor beta chain was sequenced for a study of CD8+CD57+ T cells in acquired aplastic anemia. Study information: Among healthy donors, CD4+ cells averaged roughly 11 million reads.

The sample holds many counts of this clonotype. Trimming cost V 2 bases and J 3 bases; bases outside gene matches: 9. The germline V gene encodes CDR1 LNHDA and CDR2 SQIVND (reference sequence). There are 17 residues in the CDR3. Genomic DNA constituted the template upon which TCR beta VDJ and CDR3 profiling was performed. TCRdb re-called the reads through MiXCR, storing one row per CDR3 protein. The table lists 100,000 to 150,000 distinct CDR3 sequences, about 48% of them singletons. Source material: sorted CD4+, CD8+, or CD8+CD57+ T cells (not recorded which) from PBMCs. The V gene is TRBV19, the J gene TRBJ2-2; 7 nucleotides match TRBD1. The receptor was derived from a human donor in good health, serving as a control. The CDR3 loop reads CASSIRARTGYTGELFF. CDR3 DNA sequence: TGTGCCAGTAGTATAAGGGCAAGGACAGGATACACCGGGGAGCTGTTTTTT.